Below are 28 T cell receptor beta chains sequenced from a single sample in a study of cytomegalovirus exposure and HLA in healthy donors. The PCR employed 60 Vbeta primers together with 13 Jbeta primers. The data were produced by immunoSEQ multiplex PCR, yet TCRdb's version contains in-frame clones alone and is incomplete. The table has about 110,000 clones, 82% seen once. The specimen was PBMCs. Receptor source: a man aged 25 to 45 in good health and CMV-seropositive.

The chain links TRBV2 to TRBJ1-4, with TRBD1 as a possible D gene (6 bases). The CDR3 contains 16 residues. Germline V gene data show CDR1 as SNHLY and CDR2 as FYNNEI. Trimming pared 1 base from V and 3 bases from J, leaving 12 bases between. The CDR3 bases are TGTGCCAGCAGTGAAGGGGGGCGCGGTTCTAATGAAAAACTGTTTTTT. It specifies CASSEGGRGSNEKLFF.

The rearrangement uses TRBV6-5 and TRBJ1-1, with D possibly matching TRBD1 (6 bases). CDR1 and CDR2 from the germline V gene are MNHEY and SVGAGI. The CDR3 loop spans 16 amino acids. Trimming removed 2 bases at V and 1 base at J, with 14 bases between. CDR3 bases: TGTGCCAGCAGTTACGCTGCAGACAGGCCGAACACTGAAGCTTTCTTT. Translated, it gives CASSYAADRPNTEAFF.

This sequence joins TRBV7-6 and TRBJ1-1, with 8 bases aligning to TRBD1. The CDR3 runs 13 residues. Looked up from germline, CDR1 is SGHVS and CDR2 is FNYEAQ. Trimming at V came to 0 bases and at J to 7 bases, leaving 1 base not matched to a gene. CDR3 DNA sequence: TGTGCCAGCAGCTTAGCGACAGGGGTTGAAGCTTTCTTT. Protein product: CASSLATGVEAFF.

This clone showed up just once. The V call is TRBV19, the J call TRBJ1-5; 9 bases are a match to TRBD1. V lost 3 bases to trimming and J lost 7 bases; unmatched junction nucleotides: 1. Looked up from germline, CDR1 is LNHDA and CDR2 is SQIVND (reference sequence). The CDR3 is 13 residues long. Here the CDR3 reads CASSMGTGQPQHF. The CDR3 nucleotides are TGTGCCAGTAGTATGGGGACAGGGCAGCCCCAGCATTTT.

The chain carries TRBV11-3 and TRBJ1-4, with 8 positions matching TRBD1. This CDR3 contains 13 residues. Germline V gene sequence: CDR1 SGHNT, CDR2 YENEEA. V lost 6 bases and J lost 8; bases outside the gene matches: 5. The CDR3 nucleotides read TGTGCCAGCAGACTCGACAGGGGCGAAAAACTGTTTTTT. Protein: CASRLDRGEKLFF.

The V gene is TRBV5-6, the J gene TRBJ1-1; D remains unclear. Germline CDR1 reads SGHDT; CDR2 reads YYEEEE. V gave up 0 bases and J gave up 4 bases, with 7 bases separating them. The CDR3 covers 13 residues. CDR3 nucleotide sequence: TGTGCCAGCAGCTTGGTTCGGGGCACTGAAGCTTTCTTT. Encoded protein: CASSLVRGTEAFF.

The J gene is TRBJ1-2, the V gene TRBV5-6, with D perhaps TRBD1 (6 bases). V lost 2 bases, J lost 6 bases, and 11 bases lay in between. CDR3 length equals 13 residues. Per germline, CDR1 SGHDT and CDR2 YYEEEE. CDR3 protein: CASSLTGSDGYTF. Here the CDR3 DNA reads TGTGCCAGCAGCTTAACAGGGAGCGATGGCTACACCTTC.

The chain links TRBV6-1 to TRBJ2-7; D perhaps matches TRBD2 (5 bases). V was trimmed by 6 bases and J by 6 bases, leaving 18 bases between them. This CDR3 region has 14 residues. The germline V gene encodes CDR1 MNHNS and CDR2 SASEGT. CDR3 in DNA: TGTGCCAGCAGCAGCGGTCCTAGCAGCGGCGAGCAGTACTTC. Residues: CASSSGPSSGEQYF.

A single count supports this clone. The genes are TRBV6-5 and TRBJ2-2, with D unclear. V was pared by 9 bases and J by 2 bases, with 10 bases between. Germline CDR1 is MNHEY and CDR2 is SVGAGI. CDR3 length equals 13 residues. CDR3: CASFARNTGELFF. DNA of the CDR3: TGTGCCAGTTTCGCGCGAAACACCGGGGAGCTGTTTTTT.

Here the CDR3 DNA reads TGTGCCAGCAGTTACGCGACAGGGGGCCGGAACACTGAAGCTTTCTTT. It codes for CASSYATGGRNTEAFF. This sequence joins TRBV6-5 and TRBJ1-1, with 10 bases identical to TRBD1. Trimming at V came to 2 bases and at J to 1 base, leaving 4 bases not matched to a gene. Germline lookup yields CDR1 MNHEY and CDR2 SVGAGI. This CDR3 is built from 16 residues.

This chain connects TRBV11-2 to TRBJ2-5; D possibly corresponds to TRBD2 (6 bases). V was shortened by 10 bases and J by 5 bases, with 26 bases between the two germline ends. The CDR3 is 16 amino acids. Germline CDR1 and CDR2: SGHAT and FQNNGV. The CDR3 DNA reads as TGTGCCACCTCTCCGGAGGGGTGGGGGGAGATGGAGACCCAGTACTTC. Amino acid sequence: CATSPEGWGEMETQYF.

This rearrangement joins TRBV7-9 to TRBJ2-3; the D is unclear. Germline CDR1 reads SEHNR; CDR2 reads FQNEAQ (reference sequence). Trimming removed 5 bases at V and 4 bases at J, with 7 bases between. This CDR3 has 12 amino acids. CDR3 coding DNA: TGTGCCAGCAGCCCGTCAGCAGATACGCAGTATTTT. Encoded protein: CASSPSADTQYF.

The rearrangement joins TRBV29-1 to TRBJ2-3; unclear D gene. The CDR3 has 12 amino acids. CDR1 is SQVTM, CDR2 ANQGSEA, per germline. The V end was cut by 4 bases, the J end by 4 bases, with 9 bases between. The CDR3 region has the DNA TGCAGCGTTGGTCACAGTTCAGATACGCAGTATTTT. Translation: CSVGHSSDTQYF.

The chain carries TRBV4-2 and TRBJ2-5; D perhaps matches TRBD2 (6 bases). The germline gives CDR1 LGHNA, CDR2 YNFKEQ. This CDR3 has 15 residues. The V end was cut by 5 bases, the J end by 0 bases, with 13 bases between. The CDR3 coding sequence is TGTGCCAGCAGCTTATCTAGCGTGTACCAAGAGACCCAGTACTTC. Protein: CASSLSSVYQETQYF.

V gene TRBV18 combines with J gene TRBJ1-1; D is undetermined. Between the trimmed V and J ends, which lost 1 base and 4 bases, there was a span of 7 bases. Germline CDR1 KGHSH, CDR2 LQKENI. This CDR3 contains 13 residues. For the CDR3, the DNA is TGTGCCAGCTCACCACTACTCGGCACTGAAGCTTTCTTT. Translating it yields CASSPLLGTEAFF.

For the CDR3, the DNA is TGTGCCAGCAGCTCCGGACGGACTACTAATGAAAAACTGTTTTTT. It specifies CASSSGRTTNEKLFF. The chain carries TRBV7-9 and TRBJ1-4; no definite D call. The CDR3 sequence is 15 residues long. The V end lost 4 bases, the J end lost 2 bases, and 11 bases lay between the germline ends. CDR1 and CDR2 from the germline V gene are SEHNR and FQNEAQ (reference sequence).

This sequence joins TRBV25-1 and TRBJ1-5; the D gene is possibly TRBD1 (5 bases). Trimming removed 5 bases at V and 2 bases at J, with 10 bases between. This CDR3 contains 14 residues. Germline loops: CDR1 MGHDK, CDR2 SYGVNS. In DNA form, the CDR3 reads TGTGCCAGCAGTCCTTGGGGGGGCAATCAGCCCCAGCATTTT. Translated: CASSPWGGNQPQHF.

J is TRBJ1-5 and V is TRBV6-5; TRBD1 is a possible D gene (6 bases). CDR1 and CDR2 (germline): MNHEY, SVGAGI. V was clipped by 0 bases and J by 7 bases, with 13 bases between them. CDR3 length equals 15 residues. CDR3 region: CASSYSGARDQPQHF. The DNA for the CDR3 is TGTGCCAGCAGTTACTCGGGGGCTCGAGACCAGCCCCAGCATTTT.

The J gene is TRBJ2-3, the V gene TRBV13; no clear D. The V end lost 0 bases, the J end lost 0 bases, and 4 bases lay between the germline ends. The CDR3 runs 14 residues. Germline-derived CDR1 and CDR2 are PRHDT and FYEKMQ (reference sequence). The CDR3 DNA is TGTGCCAGCAGCTTAGGCTCTAGCACAGATACGCAGTATTTT. Protein: CASSLGSSTDTQYF.

The chain uses TRBV11-2 and TRBJ2-4, with a weak D call TRBD2 (6 bases). The germline V gene encodes CDR1 SGHAT and CDR2 FQNNGV. This CDR3 is 18 amino acids long. V was trimmed by 1 base and J by 0 bases, leaving 16 bases between them. The CDR3 is CASSLVRRTTIAKNIQYF. CDR3 coding DNA: TGTGCCAGCAGCTTAGTCCGCCGGACTACCATAGCCAAAAACATTCAGTACTTC.

The gene calls are TRBV6-5 and TRBJ2-1; 7 bases match TRBD1. CDR3 length: 15 amino acids. Unmatched junction bases numbered 6, after V lost 4 bases and J lost 3 bases. Germline V CDR1 and CDR2: MNHEY, SVGAGI. CDR3 region: CASSFSGTVYNEQFF. The DNA of the CDR3 is TGTGCCAGCAGTTTCTCCGGGACAGTCTACAATGAGCAGTTCTTC.

The gene calls are TRBV7-9 and TRBJ1-3; 7 positions match TRBD1. CDR3 length: 17 residues. CDR1 is SEHNR, CDR2 FQNEAQ, per germline (reference sequence). Germline trimming cut 5 bases from V and 0 bases from J; bases unmatched to any gene: 10. CDR3 nucleotides: TGTGCCAGCAGCGAACACGACAGGGCGAACTCTGGAAACACCATATATTTT. This sequence encodes CASSEHDRANSGNTIYF.

The gene calls are TRBV7-2 and TRBJ2-3; D possibly corresponds to TRBD2 (6 bases). The CDR3 length is 15 residues. Trimming removed 3 bases at V and 5 bases at J, with 15 bases between. Germline CDR1 SGHTA, CDR2 FQGNSA. The CDR3 loop reads CASSFFSSVGDTQYF. The CDR3 DNA follows: TGTGCCAGCAGCTTTTTCTCTAGCGTGGGAGATACGCAGTATTTT.

This clone was counted only a few times. This chain joins TRBV6-4 and TRBJ2-2; 13 bases match TRBD2. Germline assignment: CDR1 MRHNA and CDR2 SNTAGT. J gave up 6 bases and V 5 bases, and 3 bases lay outside the gene matches. The CDR3 runs 15 residues. The CDR3 DNA sequence: TGTGCCAGCAGTCCCGGGACTAGCGGGGCCGGGGAGCTGTTTTTT. Its translation: CASSPGTSGAGELFF.

The chain carries TRBV27 and TRBJ2-6, with D possibly matching TRBD1 (5 bases). Between the trimmed V and J ends, which lost 0 bases and 2 bases, there was a span of 5 bases. Per the germline V gene, CDR1 is MNHEY and CDR2 is SMNVEV (reference sequence). CDR3 length: 15 amino acids. The CDR3 region is CASSLSGAGANVLTF. CDR3 nucleotide sequence: TGTGCCAGCAGTTTATCAGGGGCTGGGGCCAACGTCCTGACTTTC. Full variable domain (rest looked up from reference TRBV27 and TRBJ2-6): EAQVTQNPRYLITVTGKKLTVTCSQNMNHEYMSWYRQDPGLGLRQIYYSMNVEVTDKGDVPEGYKVSRKEKRNFPLILESPSPNQTSLYFCASSLSGAGANVLTFGAGSRLTVL.

This clone was detected once. The CDR3 DNA is TGCGCCAGCAGCTTGGAGGGACAGGATTCAACTAATGAAAAACTGTTTTTT. This translates into CASSLEGQDSTNEKLFF. V and J are TRBV5-1 and TRBJ1-4; 8 nucleotides align to TRBD1. The CDR3 is 17 residues long. Per germline, CDR1 SGHRS and CDR2 YFSETQ. V lost 0 bases to trimming and J lost 0 bases; unmatched junction nucleotides: 4.

The chain combines TRBV5-1 with TRBJ1-3, with D hard to call. CDR1 and CDR2 from the germline V gene are SGHRS and YFSETQ. The V end was cut by 0 bases, the J end by 4 bases, with 8 bases between. This CDR3 spans 14 amino acids. The CDR3 DNA follows: TGCGCCAGCAGCTTGGGCCTGGAGGGAAACACCATATATTTT. Amino acid sequence: CASSLGLEGNTIYF.

V usage is TRBV7-8 and J usage is TRBJ2-5; 9 nucleotides agree with TRBD1. Germline CDR1 and CDR2: SGHVS and FQNEAQ. Losses at the gene ends were 3 bases for V and 5 bases for J; bases not matched to a gene: 7. The CDR3 length is 15 residues. The CDR3 nucleotides read TGTGCCAGCAGCTTTAACAGGGGGCAGGGGGAGACCCAGTACTTC. Translated: CASSFNRGQGETQYF.